A selection of T cell receptor beta chains follows, all from one sample in a study of blood T cells in healthy people across ages. TCRdb fed the 5' RACE reads into MiXCR, producing one record per CDR3 protein. The data hold 1.5 million to 2 million distinct CDR3 sequences, with roughly 28% observed a single time. The specimen was blood. The receptors were gathered from a woman younger than 45 in good health. The CDR3 runs from the conserved cysteine through the conserved F or W. The D gene is left open where the match is weak. Size values are once, few and many counts, or a class for expanded clones, and some rows have none.

d_gene | j_gene | abundance | v_gene | CDR3nt | CDR3aa
TRBD1 | TRBJ2-2 | . | TRBV20-1 | TGCAGTGCTTTGGACAGGGGGCAAACCGGGGAGCTGTTTTTT | CSALDRGQTGELFF
. | TRBJ1-1 | . | TRBV12-3/TRBV12-4 | TGTGCCAGCAGTTTCGGGGAGAACAATGAAGCTTTCTTT | CASSFGENNEAFF
. | TRBJ1-5 | . | TRBV3-1 | TGTGCCAGCGGCTACGCGGGGAATCAGCCCCAGCATTTT | CASGYAGNQPQHF
TRBD1 | TRBJ2-5 | many | TRBV20-1 | TGCAGTGCTAGAGAATCGGGGACAGGGATGTACTTC | CSARESGTGMYF
. | TRBJ2-3 | . | TRBV12-3/TRBV12-4 | TGTGCCAGCAGTTTAAGGGTGTTCACAGATACGCAGTATTTT | CASSLRVFTDTQYF
TRBD2 | TRBJ2-5 | . | TRBV3-1 | TGTGCCAGCACCCTGGGCACTCCTAGCGGTGAGACCCAGTACTTC | CASTLGTPSGETQYF
. | TRBJ2-7 | many | TRBV2 | TGTGCCAGCGACGACGGCTACGAGCAGTACTTC | CASDDGYEQYF
TRBD1 | TRBJ2-3 | . | TRBV2 | TGTGCCAGCAGTCCCCAGGCTACAGGGGCAGATACGCAGTATTTT | CASSPQATGADTQYF
. | TRBJ2-5 | many | TRBV4-3 | TGCGCCAGCAGCCGATTGGCTAGGGAGACCCAGTACTTC | CASSRLARETQYF
TRBD1 | TRBJ2-3 | . | TRBV5-5 | TGTGCCAGCAGCAGACGGGACAGAGAATATCAGGTTGGGCAGTATTTT | CASSRRDREYQVGQYF
TRBD1 | TRBJ1-1 | . | TRBV10-3 | TGTGCCATCAGTGAGAAGGACAGGGGGCGCGGGAACACTGAAGCTTTCTTT | CAISEKDRGRGNTEAFF
. | TRBJ1-3 | once | TRBV11-2 | TGTGCCAGCAGCTTAGTCACAGGGCCCCGCGGAAACACCGTATATTTT | CASSLVTGPRGNTVYF
. | TRBJ2-3 | . | TRBV29-1 | TGCAGCGTACTAAGCACAGATACGCAGTATTTT | CSVLSTDTQYF
. | TRBJ2-1 | few | TRBV7-2 | TGTGCCAGCAATCCGCCAGGGGTTTTTAATGAGCAGTTCTTC | CASNPPGVFNEQFF
. | TRBJ1-1 | . | TRBV27 | TGTGCCAGCAGTTTAGGAGTTGGGGGGACTGAAGCTTTCTTT | CASSLGVGGTEAFF
. | TRBJ2-4 | few | TRBV27 | TGTGCCAGCAGTTTAGGACTTTCGGGCATTCAGTACTTC | CASSLGLSGIQYF
. | TRBJ2-7 | few | TRBV15 | TGTGCCGCCAGCAGAGATTTTGACAGCCCTTACGAGCAGTACTTC | CAASRDFDSPYEQYF
. | TRBJ1-5 | many | TRBV12-3/TRBV12-4 | TGTGCCAGCAGTTTCCAGGGTGATCAGCCCCAGCATTTT | CASSFQGDQPQHF
TRBD2 | TRBJ2-7 | . | TRBV14 | TGTGCCAGCAGCCCCTGGACTAGCGGGGGGGCCTACAATGAGCAGTACTTC | CASSPWTSGGAYNEQYF
TRBD1 | TRBJ2-7 | . | TRBV6-5 | TGTGCCAGCAGCATCGACAGGGAAACCGAGCAGTACTTC | CASSIDRETEQYF
TRBD2 | TRBJ2-3 | . | TRBV5-5 | TGTGCCAGCAGCTTGGGCGGAGCGGGGGGAGGCACAGATACGCAGTATTTT | CASSLGGAGGGTDTQYF
TRBD2 | TRBJ2-1 | few | TRBV7-2 | TGTGCCAGCAGCTTAACCGGGACTAGTAAGTACAATGAGCAGTTCTTC | CASSLTGTSKYNEQFF
TRBD1 | TRBJ1-3 | . | TRBV20-1 | TGCAGTGCTTTACAGGGGACAGGAAACACCATATATTTT | CSALQGTGNTIYF
TRBD2 | TRBJ2-4 | many | TRBV7-2 | TGTGCCAGCAGCTTGGGGTGGCGGGAGCCCAAAAACATTCAGTACTTC | CASSLGWREPKNIQYF
. | TRBJ2-5 | . | TRBV20-1 | TGCAGTGCGTTAACAGGTGAACAAGAGACCCAGTACTTC | CSALTGEQETQYF
. | TRBJ1-1 | . | TRBV2 | TGTGCCAGCAGTGAATACGGGGGTGCTTTCTTT | CASSEYGGAFF
TRBD2 | TRBJ2-3 | . | TRBV4-1 | TGCGCCAGCAGCCAAGTTGGGACTAGCGGGACAGATACGCAGTATTTT | CASSQVGTSGTDTQYF
TRBD1 | TRBJ1-1 | few | TRBV7-9 | TGTGCCAGCAGCCTCCCTATCCGCGACAGGGGGCAATCGGAAACTGAAGCTTTCTTT | CASSLPIRDRGQSETEAFF
TRBD2 | TRBJ2-7 | . | TRBV24-1 | TGTGCCACCAGTGACTCCGGGACTAGCGGGAGAAATGAGCAGTGCTTC | CATSDSGTSGRNEQCF
TRBD2 | TRBJ2-2 | . | TRBV29-1 | TGCAGCGGCAAGCGGGGGGTGAACACCGGGGAGCTGTTTTTT | CSGKRGVNTGELFF
. | TRBJ1-2 | . | TRBV6-1 | TGTGCCAACAGTGAAGCGCAGGCAGGGACCCAGAGAGGTGGCTACACCTTC | CANSEAQAGTQRGGYTF
. | TRBJ1-1 | . | TRBV20-1 | TGCAGTGCCGATTACAGGGAGCGCACTGAAGCTTTCTTT | CSADYRERTEAFF
TRBD2 | TRBJ2-3 | . | TRBV5-1 | TGCGCCAGCAGCTTAGAACTAGCGGTGCGAGATACGCAGTATTTT | CASSLELAVRDTQYF
. | TRBJ2-5 | many | TRBV5-4 | TGTGCCAGCACCGACCGGGCCAGCCAAGAGACCCAGTACTTC | CASTDRASQETQYF
. | TRBJ1-6 | few | TRBV5-1 | TGCGCCAGCAGACCCACCCTGGAGCCAGGGCTGGTACCCCTCCACTTT | CASRPTLEPGLVPLHF
TRBD2 | TRBJ2-7 | many | TRBV5-1 | TGCGCCAGCAGTCTCCTAGCGGGAGGGCCGAACGAGCAGTACTTC | CASSLLAGGPNEQYF
TRBD1 | TRBJ2-2 | . | TRBV12-3/TRBV12-4 | TGTGCCAGCATCGCCGGGACAGAGAGGAACACCGGGGAGCTGTTTTTT | CASIAGTERNTGELFF
. | TRBJ2-1 | . | TRBV28 | TGTGCCAGCAGTTTGGGCGGGGGCTTTAATGAGCAGTTCTTC | CASSLGGGFNEQFF
TRBD2 | TRBJ2-3 | few | TRBV12-3/TRBV12-4 | TGTGCCAGCAGTTCCCCCGCCGGGGGGGGCCCGCGTACGCAGTATTTT | CASSSPAGGGPRTQYF
. | TRBJ2-7 | . | TRBV5-1 | TGCGCCAGCAGCCTAAACCCTAGCGAGAGCTCCTACGAGCAGTACTTC | CASSLNPSESSYEQYF
. | TRBJ2-7 | . | TRBV7-9 | TGTGCCAGCAGCCATAGCCCCTACGGGCAGTACTTC | CASSHSPYGQYF
. | TRBJ1-1 | . | TRBV20-1 | TGCAGTGCTAGAGATCGGGGAACTGAAGCTTTCTTT | CSARDRGTEAFF
TRBD1 | TRBJ1-5 | . | TRBV5-1 | TGCGCCAGCAGCTCATACCCACAGGGGACTGAGAGCAATCAGCCCCAGCATTTT | CASSSYPQGTESNQPQHF
TRBD2 | TRBJ2-7 | few | TRBV6-2/TRBV6-3 | TGTGCCAGCCGAAACCAAGCGGGGGAACCCCTCTACGAGCAGTACTTC | CASRNQAGEPLYEQYF
. | TRBJ2-7 | many | TRBV9 | TGTGCCAGCAGCGGTCCTGGTCTGGGAGAGCAGTACTTC | CASSGPGLGEQYF
. | TRBJ1-2 | few | TRBV6-5 | TGTGCCAGCAGTTACGACGGGGCCCTCAACCCTAACTATGGCTACACCTTC | CASSYDGALNPNYGYTF
. | TRBJ2-3 | . | TRBV6-1 | TGTGCCAGCAGTGAAATCCCCGGGGGAGGTGGTACAGATACGCAGTATTTT | CASSEIPGGGGTDTQYF
. | TRBJ2-7 | . | TRBV7-2 | TGTGCCAGCAGCTTAAGGCCGCCGGACAAGACCTACGAGCAGTACTTC | CASSLRPPDKTYEQYF
. | TRBJ2-3 | . | TRBV19 | TGTGCCAGTACCCCCTCTACCACATGGAAAGATACGCAGTATTTT | CASTPSTTWKDTQYF
TRBD1 | TRBJ2-3 | . | TRBV15 | TGTGCCACCAGCAGAGAACAGGGGTCTAGCACAGATACGCAGTATTTT | CATSREQGSSTDTQYF
. | TRBJ2-3 | . | TRBV12-5 | TGTGCTAGTGGTTCGGCCTCTACCCGAACGCAGTATTTT | CASGSASTRTQYF
TRBD2 | TRBJ2-3 | . | TRBV28 | TGTGCCAACTCAGCGGGGGCGGGGATAGGTACGCAGTATTTT | CANSAGAGIGTQYF
. | TRBJ2-2 | . | TRBV6-5 | TGTGCCAGCAGTTCAATAATTGGAACAGGGAAGGGCACCGGGGAGCTGTTTTTT | CASSSIIGTGKGTGELFF
. | TRBJ2-4 | . | TRBV18 | TGTGCCAGCTCATCCCGGGTTGGACACCTAGGGAACATTCAGTACTTC | CASSSRVGHLGNIQYF
. | TRBJ1-6 | . | TRBV7-2 | TGTGCCAGCAGCCGAGATAGGGGGTATAATGATTCACCCCTCCACTTT | CASSRDRGYNDSPLHF
. | TRBJ1-5 | many | TRBV20-1 | TGCAGTGCTAGCCCGGATAGGAGCAATCAGCCCCAGCATTTT | CSASPDRSNQPQHF
TRBD1 | TRBJ1-2 | . | TRBV28 | TGTGCCAGCAGGCAGGGGGGGTCTGAAGGCTACACCTTC | CASRQGGSEGYTF
. | TRBJ2-5 | few | TRBV20-1 | TGCAGTGCCCCCCCGGATCCGAAAGGTCAAAAGACCCAGTACTTC | CSAPPDPKGQKTQYF